A selection of T cell receptor beta chains follows, all from one sample in a study of radiotherapy plus CTLA-4 blockade in lung cancer. Sequencing used immunoSEQ multiplex PCR; TCRdb keeps in-frame clones, though not all of them. This table has tens of thousands of clones, more than 60% appearing once. The specimen comprised peripheral blood, sampled from a patient treated with radiotherapy plus ipilimumab. The source of these receptors is a human donor with non-small cell lung cancer who had stable disease on radiotherapy plus ipilimumab. Both conserved end residues are part of each CDR3. A D gene is named only where the DNA matches it firmly. Size is stated for part of the rows, as once, few or many counts, or as a class when the clone is expanded.

V	J	size	D	CDR3	DNA
TRBV27	TRBJ2-1	-	-	CASSVTGKSGEQFF	TGTGCCAGCAGTGTAACAGGGAAGTCGGGTGAGCAGTTCTTC
TRBV19	TRBJ2-2	-	-	CASSIGQTNTGELFF	TGTGCCAGTAGTATTGGACAGACAAACACCGGGGAGCTGTTTTTT
TRBV7-3	TRBJ1-5	-	-	CASSLVGTQNQPQHF	TGTGCCAGCAGCTTAGTTGGGACACAGAATCAGCCCCAGCATTTT
TRBV27	TRBJ1-2	-	-	CASSPHLDSYGYTF	TGTGCCAGCAGTCCCCACCTCGACAGTTATGGCTACACCTTC
TRBV7-9	TRBJ1-4	-	TRBD1	CASSLEGQGNEKLFF	TGTGCCAGCAGCTTAGAGGGACAGGGGAATGAAAAACTGTTTTTT
TRBV19	TRBJ1-1	-	-	CASSEPGHRNTEAFF	TGTGCCAGTAGTGAACCGGGACACCGGAACACTGAAGCTTTCTTT
TRBV18	TRBJ2-5	-	TRBD1	CASSRSTGGIQETQYF	TGTGCCAGCTCACGTTCGACAGGGGGAATTCAAGAGACCCAGTACTTC
TRBV4-1	TRBJ1-2	-	-	CASSQPGHGKSYGYTF	TGCGCCAGCAGCCAGCCGGGACACGGCAAAAGCTATGGCTACACCTTC
TRBV19	TRBJ1-2	-	-	CASSIQGLAYGYTF	TGTGCCAGTAGTATACAGGGTCTTGCCTATGGCTACACCTTC
TRBV2	TRBJ2-3	-	-	CASRGGIMKNTQYF	TGTGCCAGCAGAGGAGGCATTATGAAAAATACGCAGTATTTT
TRBV19	TRBJ1-3	few	-	CASSSQVLLTGNTIYF	TGTGCCAGTAGTTCCCAGGTCCTACTCACTGGAAACACCATATATTTT
TRBV28	TRBJ2-1	-	-	CASSFGGTEQFF	TGTGCCAGCAGTTTCGGGGGCACTGAGCAGTTCTTC
TRBV6-6	TRBJ2-1	-	-	CASISGLGKYNEQFF	TGTGCCAGCATTTCGGGACTTGGAAAGTACAATGAGCAGTTCTTC
TRBV27	TRBJ1-5	-	-	CASSLLGAGQPQHF	TGTGCCAGCAGTTTATTGGGGGCAGGGCAGCCCCAGCATTTT
TRBV19	TRBJ1-1	few	-	CASSLEDRPNTEAFF	TGTGCCAGTAGTCTAGAGGACAGACCGAACACTGAAGCTTTCTTT
TRBV28	TRBJ2-2	-	-	CASSLNTGELFF	TGTGCCAGCAGTCTTAACACCGGGGAGCTGTTTTTT
TRBV9	TRBJ1-6	-	-	CASSEGINSPLHF	TGTGCCAGCTCAGAGGGCATTAATTCACCCCTCCACTTT
TRBV6-5	TRBJ2-7	-	-	CASEGNSYEQYF	TGTGCCAGCGAGGGAAATAGCTACGAGCAGTACTTC
TRBV4-3	TRBJ1-3	-	-	CASSQELSSSGNTIYF	TGCGCCAGCAGCCAAGAATTGAGTTCCTCTGGAAACACCATATATTTT
TRBV28	TRBJ1-2	-	TRBD1	CASSLYGGQGRYGYTF	TGTGCCAGCAGTTTATACGGCGGACAGGGCCGTTATGGCTACACCTTC
TRBV7-9	TRBJ1-5	-	TRBD1	CASSQGQGHNQPQHF	TGTGCCAGCAGCCAAGGACAGGGACACAATCAGCCCCAGCATTTT
TRBV27	TRBJ1-5	-	-	CASSFGGGRLNQPQHF	TGTGCCAGCAGCTTCGGGGGAGGGAGACTTAATCAGCCCCAGCATTTT
TRBV7-8	TRBJ1-5	-	-	CASSLGPNSNQPQHF	TGTGCCAGCAGCTTAGGGCCAAATAGCAATCAGCCCCAGCATTTT
TRBV5-4	TRBJ1-1	few	TRBD1	CASSVKQGQLEAFF	TGTGCCAGCAGCGTCAAACAGGGACAGCTTGAAGCTTTCTTT